The rows below give T cell receptor beta chains drawn from one sample of a study of metastatic and nonmetastatic thyroid tumors. TCRdb reanalyzed the PCR reads via MiXCR. The table records 84,000 or so clones, around 7.8% of them present only once. Sequencing input: blood. The receptor source for this set is a female donor with papillary thyroid cancer or a benign thyroid nodule (not recorded which). Some clones in this sample may be carry-over from other donors' samples. CDR3s include the opening cysteine and the closing phenylalanine or tryptophan. D genes are given only for firm matches. The size field is filled for only some rows; it gives once, few, many or a size class.

abundance	d_gene	v_gene	j_gene	CDR3nt	CDR3aa
many	NA	TRBV5-1	TRBJ2-7	TGCGCCAGCAGCTCAGACCTGGGGGCCTACGAGCAGTACTTC	CASSSDLGAYEQYF
many	NA	TRBV3-1	TRBJ1-2	TGTGCCAGCAGCGAGGGGCTGAACTATGGCTACACCTTC	CASSEGLNYGYTF
many	NA	TRBV7-9	TRBJ2-3	TGTGCCAGCATCGACGGAGGGACAGATACGCAGTATTTT	CASIDGGTDTQYF
many	TRBD1	TRBV27	TRBJ2-2	TGTGCCAGCAGCAATGGGCTGACAGGGTTGTTTTTT	CASSNGLTGLFF
many	NA	TRBV7-2	TRBJ2-3	TGTGCCAGCAGCTTAGTGGGTCCGCGCGATACGCAGTATTTT	CASSLVGPRDTQYF
many	NA	TRBV12-3/TRBV12-4	TRBJ2-3	TGTGCCAGCAGTGGGGGTAAGCGGGTGACGCAGTATTTT	CASSGGKRVTQYF
many	NA	TRBV6-1	TRBJ2-3	TGTGCCAGCAGTGAAGCGGGGGCCGCTGATACGCAGTATTTT	CASSEAGAADTQYF
many	TRBD1	TRBV3-1	TRBJ1-1	TGTGCCAGCAGCCATAAGGACAGGGGTGAAGCTTTCTTT	CASSHKDRGEAFF
few	NA	TRBV14	TRBJ2-2	TGTGCCAGCAGCCAAAGGATGGGCCATAAGCCCGGGGAGCTGTTTTTT	CASSQRMGHKPGELFF
NA	NA	TRBV9	TRBJ2-1	TGTGCTAGCACCCTGGGGGGTTCCTACAATGAGCAGTTCTTC	CASTLGGSYNEQFF
many	TRBD2	TRBV20-1	TRBJ2-1	TGCAGTGCGCGGAGGGGACTAGCATTCAATGAGCAGTTCTTC	CSARRGLAFNEQFF
many	NA	TRBV6-6	TRBJ1-6	TGTGCCAGCAGTTACACCAGGGCTGGATCACCCCTCCACTTT	CASSYTRAGSPLHF
medium-sized	NA	TRBV6-1	TRBJ1-6	TGTGCCAGCCAGACAGGCGACTATAATTCACCCCTCCACTTT	CASQTGDYNSPLHF
NA	NA	TRBV6-1	TRBJ2-7	TGTGCCAGCAGAGGGGGTTACGAGCAGTACTTC	CASRGGYEQYF
NA	NA	TRBV2	TRBJ1-4	TGTGACAGCAACATGGAGTTGGGGGAAAAAATGTTTTTT	CDSNMELGEKMFF
NA	TRBD2	TRBV4-2	TRBJ2-7	TGTGCCAGCAGCGTTCCGGGACTAGCGGGGGGGCCTAAAGAGCAGTACTTC	CASSVPGLAGGPKEQYF
few	TRBD1	TRBV2	TRBJ1-6	TGTGCCAGAGGGACCGGGACAGGGGATTCACCCCTCCACTTT	CARGTGTGDSPLHF
NA	NA	TRBV6-4	TRBJ2-2	TGTGCCAGCAGTGAATTATCGGGTGGCACCGGGGAGCTGTTTTTT	CASSELSGGTGELFF
many	NA	TRBV2	TRBJ1-4	TGTGCCAGCAAGAAAGACAGAAATAATGAAAAACTGTTTTTT	CASKKDRNNEKLFF
many	NA	TRBV4-1	TRBJ1-1	TGCGCCAGCAGCCAAGGACAGATGAACACTGAAGCTTTCTTT	CASSQGQMNTEAFF
NA	TRBD2	TRBV9	TRBJ2-3	TGTGCCAGCAGCGGACGGGGACTAGCGGTCACAGATACGCAGTATTTT	CASSGRGLAVTDTQYF
NA	TRBD2	TRBV9	TRBJ2-7	TGTGCCAGCAGCGTGGGCGGGAGCTCCTACGAGCAGTACTTC	CASSVGGSSYEQYF
NA	NA	TRBV20-1	TRBJ2-7	TGCAGTGCTAGAGTCTCCAGCGGGTACTCCTACGAGCAGTACTTC	CSARVSSGYSYEQYF
many	TRBD1	TRBV2	TRBJ2-6	TGTGCCAGCAGCGGGACAGCCTATACACTATCTGGGGCCAACGTCCTGACTTTC	CASSGTAYTLSGANVLTF
NA	NA	TRBV27	TRBJ1-1	TGTTCCAGCAGTTTCTCCTGTAACACTGAAGCTTTCTTT	CSSSFSCNTEAFF
NA	NA	TRBV12-3/TRBV12-4	TRBJ1-3	TGTGCCAGCAGTTTAGGAAACACAATATATTTT	CASSLGNTIYF
NA	NA	TRBV6-2/TRBV6-3	TRBJ2-7	TGTGCCAGCAGTTACAACGGCTACGAGCAGTACTTC	CASSYNGYEQYF
many	NA	TRBV2	TRBJ2-1	TGTGCCAGCAGGCGGGACCGCGACAATGAGCAGTTCTTC	CASRRDRDNEQFF
once	NA	TRBV3-1	TRBJ1-5	TGTGCCAGCAGCCAAGGATTTAGCAATCAGCCCCAGCATTTT	CASSQGFSNQPQHF